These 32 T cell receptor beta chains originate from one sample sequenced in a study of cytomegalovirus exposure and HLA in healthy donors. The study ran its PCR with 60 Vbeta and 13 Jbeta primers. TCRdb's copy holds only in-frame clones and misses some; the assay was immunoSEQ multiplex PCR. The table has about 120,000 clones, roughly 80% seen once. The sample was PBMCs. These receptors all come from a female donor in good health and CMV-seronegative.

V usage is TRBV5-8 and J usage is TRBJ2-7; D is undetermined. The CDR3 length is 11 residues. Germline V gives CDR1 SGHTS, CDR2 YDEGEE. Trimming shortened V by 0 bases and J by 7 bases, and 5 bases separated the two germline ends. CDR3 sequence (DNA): TGTGCCAGCAGCTTGGCACAGGAGCAGTACTTC. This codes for CASSLAQEQYF.

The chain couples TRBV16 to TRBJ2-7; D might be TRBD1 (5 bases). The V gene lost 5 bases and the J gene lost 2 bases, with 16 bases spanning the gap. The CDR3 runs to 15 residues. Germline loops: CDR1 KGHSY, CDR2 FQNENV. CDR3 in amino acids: CASSSSLQVAYEQYF. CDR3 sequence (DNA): TGTGCCAGCAGCTCGTCGTTACAGGTGGCCTACGAGCAGTACTTC.

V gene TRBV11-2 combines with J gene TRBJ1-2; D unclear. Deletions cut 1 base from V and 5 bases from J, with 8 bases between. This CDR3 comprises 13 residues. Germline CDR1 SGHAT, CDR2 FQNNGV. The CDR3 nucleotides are TGTGCCAGCAGCTTAGCACAGCCGTATGGCTACACCTTC. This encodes CASSLAQPYGYTF.

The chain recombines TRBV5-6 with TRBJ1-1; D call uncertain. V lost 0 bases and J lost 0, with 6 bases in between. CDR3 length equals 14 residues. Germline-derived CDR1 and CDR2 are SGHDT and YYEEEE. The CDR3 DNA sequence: TGTGCCAGCAGCTTGGTTCAGATGAACACTGAAGCTTTCTTT. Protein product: CASSLVQMNTEAFF.

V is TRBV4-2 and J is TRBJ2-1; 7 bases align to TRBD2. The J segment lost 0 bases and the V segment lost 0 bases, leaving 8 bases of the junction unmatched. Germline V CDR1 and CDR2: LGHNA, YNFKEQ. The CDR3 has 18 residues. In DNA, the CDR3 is TGTGCCAGCAGCCAAGAGCCCCAGCGCGGGGGCTCCTACAATGAGCAGTTCTTC. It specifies CASSQEPQRGGSYNEQFF.

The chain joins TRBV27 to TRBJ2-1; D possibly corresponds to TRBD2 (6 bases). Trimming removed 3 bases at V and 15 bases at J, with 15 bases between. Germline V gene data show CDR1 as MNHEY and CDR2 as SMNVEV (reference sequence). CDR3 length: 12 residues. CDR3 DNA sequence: TGTGCCAGCAGTTTCACCGGGACTTTCCCGTTCTTC. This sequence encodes CASSFTGTFPFF.

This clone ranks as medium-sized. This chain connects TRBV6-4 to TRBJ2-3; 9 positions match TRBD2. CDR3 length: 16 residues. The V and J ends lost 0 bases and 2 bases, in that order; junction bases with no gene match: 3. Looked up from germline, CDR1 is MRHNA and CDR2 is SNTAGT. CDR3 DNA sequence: TGTGCCAGCAGTGACTCGGGCGGGGGGGCCACAGATACGCAGTATTTT. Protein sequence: CASSDSGGGATDTQYF.

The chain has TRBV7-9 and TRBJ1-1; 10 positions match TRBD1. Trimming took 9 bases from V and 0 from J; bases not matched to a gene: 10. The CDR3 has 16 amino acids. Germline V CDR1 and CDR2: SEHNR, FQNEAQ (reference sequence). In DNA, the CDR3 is TGTGCCAGTAAACGGGACAGGGGCCTCATGAACACTGAAGCTTTCTTT. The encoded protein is CASKRDRGLMNTEAFF.

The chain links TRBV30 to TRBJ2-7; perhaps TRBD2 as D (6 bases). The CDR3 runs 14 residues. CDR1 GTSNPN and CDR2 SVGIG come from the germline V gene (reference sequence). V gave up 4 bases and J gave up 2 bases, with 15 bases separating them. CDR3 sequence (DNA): TGTGCCTGGAAGTTAGCGGAAGGGCCCTACGAGCAGTACTTC. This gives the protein CAWKLAEGPYEQYF. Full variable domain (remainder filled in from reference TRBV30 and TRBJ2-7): SQTIHQWPATLVQPVGSPLSLECTVEGTSNPNLYWYRQAAGRGLQLLFYSVGIGQISSEVPQNLSASRPQDRQFILSSKKLLLSDSGFYLCAWKLAEGPYEQYFGPGTRLTVT.

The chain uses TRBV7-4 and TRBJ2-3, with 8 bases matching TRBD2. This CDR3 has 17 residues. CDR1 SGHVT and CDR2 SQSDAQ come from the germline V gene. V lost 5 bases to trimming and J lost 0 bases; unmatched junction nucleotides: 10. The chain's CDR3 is CASSLRRAGVSTDTQYF. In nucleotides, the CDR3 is TGTGCCAGCAGCCTCCGGAGAGCGGGGGTTAGCACAGATACGCAGTATTTT.

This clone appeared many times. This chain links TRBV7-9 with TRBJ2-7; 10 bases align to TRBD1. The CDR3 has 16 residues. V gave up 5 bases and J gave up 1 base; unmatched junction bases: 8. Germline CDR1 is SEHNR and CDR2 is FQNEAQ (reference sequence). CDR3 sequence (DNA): TGTGCCAGCAGCCACCCCCGGGACAGGGGATCCTACGAGCAGTACTTC. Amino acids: CASSHPRDRGSYEQYF.

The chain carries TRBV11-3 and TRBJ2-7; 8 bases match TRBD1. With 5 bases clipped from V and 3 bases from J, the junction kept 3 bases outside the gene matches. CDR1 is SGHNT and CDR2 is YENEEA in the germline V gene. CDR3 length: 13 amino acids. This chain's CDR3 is CASSDRGGYEQYF. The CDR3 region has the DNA TGTGCCAGCAGCGACAGGGGAGGCTACGAGCAGTACTTC.

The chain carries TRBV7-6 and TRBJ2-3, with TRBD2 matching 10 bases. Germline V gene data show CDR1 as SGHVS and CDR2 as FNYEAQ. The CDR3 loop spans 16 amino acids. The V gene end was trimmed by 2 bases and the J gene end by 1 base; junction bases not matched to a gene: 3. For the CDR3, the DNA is TGTGCCAGCAGCTTATTAGCGGGGGGTCGCACAGATACGCAGTATTTT. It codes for CASSLLAGGRTDTQYF.

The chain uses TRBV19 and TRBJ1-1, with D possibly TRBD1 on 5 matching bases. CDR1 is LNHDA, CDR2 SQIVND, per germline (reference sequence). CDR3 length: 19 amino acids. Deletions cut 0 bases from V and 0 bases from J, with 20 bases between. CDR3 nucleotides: TGTGCCAGTAGTATAGAAACAGGTGGGGCTACCAGAATGAACACTGAAGCTTTCTTT. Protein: CASSIETGGATRMNTEAFF. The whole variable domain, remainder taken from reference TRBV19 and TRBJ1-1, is DGGITQSPKYLFRKEGQNVTLSCEQNLNHDAMYWYRQDPGQGLRLIYYSQIVNDFQKGDIAEGYSVSREKKESFPLTVTSAQKNPTAFYLCASSIETGGATRMNTEAFFGQGTRLTVV.

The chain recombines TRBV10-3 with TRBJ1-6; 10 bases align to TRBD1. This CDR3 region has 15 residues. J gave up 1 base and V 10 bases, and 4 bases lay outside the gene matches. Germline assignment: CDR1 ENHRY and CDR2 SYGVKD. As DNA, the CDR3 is TGTGCCAGCAGACAGGGGGCGTCCTATAATTCACCCCTCCACTTT. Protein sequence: CASRQGASYNSPLHF.

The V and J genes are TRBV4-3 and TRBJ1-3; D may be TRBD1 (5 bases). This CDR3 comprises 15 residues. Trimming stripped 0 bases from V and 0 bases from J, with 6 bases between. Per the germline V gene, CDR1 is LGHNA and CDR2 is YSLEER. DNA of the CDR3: TGCGCCAGCAGCCAAGAGACAGCCTCTGGAAACACCATATATTTT. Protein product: CASSQETASGNTIYF.

The CDR3 spells CASSGMFREGREANYGYTF. As DNA, the CDR3 is TGTGCCAGCAGCGGGATGTTCAGGGAAGGGAGGGAAGCTAACTATGGCTACACCTTC. V usage is TRBV28 and J usage is TRBJ1-2, with D possibly TRBD1 on 5 matching bases. Germline values: CDR1 MDHEN, CDR2 SYDVKM. The V end was cut by 6 bases, the J end by 0 bases, with 26 bases between. CDR3 length: 19 residues.

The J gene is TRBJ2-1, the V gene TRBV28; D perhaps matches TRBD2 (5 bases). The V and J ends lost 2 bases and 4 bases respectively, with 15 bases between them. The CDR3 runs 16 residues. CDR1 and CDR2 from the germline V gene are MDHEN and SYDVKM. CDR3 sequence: CASSLKRDNLYNEQFF. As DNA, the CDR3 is TGTGCCAGCAGTTTAAAGAGGGATAATCTTTACAATGAGCAGTTCTTC.

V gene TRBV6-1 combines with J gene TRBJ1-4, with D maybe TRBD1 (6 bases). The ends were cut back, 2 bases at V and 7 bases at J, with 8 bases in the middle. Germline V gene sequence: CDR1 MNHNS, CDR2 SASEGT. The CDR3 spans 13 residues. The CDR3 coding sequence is TGTGCCAGCAGTGAAATGACAGGTGAAAAACTGTTTTTT. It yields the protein CASSEMTGEKLFF.

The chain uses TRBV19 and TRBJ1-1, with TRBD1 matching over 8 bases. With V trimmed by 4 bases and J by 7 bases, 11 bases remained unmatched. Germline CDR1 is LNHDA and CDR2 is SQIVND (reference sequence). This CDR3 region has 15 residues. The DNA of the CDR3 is TGTGCCAGTAGTAGACCAGGACAGGGAGGTTATGAAGCTTTCTTT. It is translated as CASSRPGQGGYEAFF.

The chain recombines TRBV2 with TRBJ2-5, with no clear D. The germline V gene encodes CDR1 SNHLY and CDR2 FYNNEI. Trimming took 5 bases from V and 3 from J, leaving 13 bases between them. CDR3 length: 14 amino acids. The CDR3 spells CASSKGRIEETQYF. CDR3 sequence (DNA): TGTGCCAGCAGTAAAGGGCGGATAGAAGAGACCCAGTACTTC.

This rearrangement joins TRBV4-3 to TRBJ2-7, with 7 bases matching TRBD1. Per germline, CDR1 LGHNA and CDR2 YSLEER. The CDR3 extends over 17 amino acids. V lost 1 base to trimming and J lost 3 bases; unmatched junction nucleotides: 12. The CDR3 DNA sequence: TGCGCCAGCAGCCAAGTAAGTGGGTCTGGGACAGTCTACGAGCAGTACTTC. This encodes CASSQVSGSGTVYEQYF.

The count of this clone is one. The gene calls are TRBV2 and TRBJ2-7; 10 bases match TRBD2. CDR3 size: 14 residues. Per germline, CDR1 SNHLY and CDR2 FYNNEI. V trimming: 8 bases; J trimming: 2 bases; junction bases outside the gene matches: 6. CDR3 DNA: TGTGCCAGCGTACGGACTAGCGGTACCTACGAGCAGTACTTC. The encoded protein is CASVRTSGTYEQYF.

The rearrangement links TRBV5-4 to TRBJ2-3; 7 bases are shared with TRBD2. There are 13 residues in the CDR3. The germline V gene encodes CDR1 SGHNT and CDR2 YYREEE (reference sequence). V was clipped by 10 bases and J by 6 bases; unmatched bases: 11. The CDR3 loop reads CALRWAGVDTQYF. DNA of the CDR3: TGTGCCTTACGATGGGCGGGGGTGGATACGCAGTATTTT.

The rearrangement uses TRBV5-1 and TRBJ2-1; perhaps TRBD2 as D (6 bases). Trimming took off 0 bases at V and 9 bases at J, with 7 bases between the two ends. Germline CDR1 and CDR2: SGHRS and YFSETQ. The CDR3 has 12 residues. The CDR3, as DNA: TGCGCCAGCAGCTTGGTGGGGGGTGAGCAGTTCTTC. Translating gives CASSLVGGEQFF.

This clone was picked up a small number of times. CDR3 sequence reads: CASSQGTFAGDEQYF. CDR3 coding DNA: TGCGCCAGCAGCCAAGGGACGTTTGCAGGGGACGAGCAGTACTTC. The chain couples TRBV4-1 to TRBJ2-7, with D possibly being TRBD1 (6 bases). Germline-derived CDR1 and CDR2 are MGHRA and YSYEKL. This CDR3 is 15 amino acids long. V dropped 1 base and J dropped 5 bases, with 15 bases sitting between them.

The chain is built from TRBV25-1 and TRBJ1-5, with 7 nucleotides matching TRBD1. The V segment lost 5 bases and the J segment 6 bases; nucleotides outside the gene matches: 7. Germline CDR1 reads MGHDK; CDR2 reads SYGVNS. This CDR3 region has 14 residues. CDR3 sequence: CASSNTGAGQPQHF. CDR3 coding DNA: TGTGCCAGCAGTAATACAGGGGCAGGTCAGCCCCAGCATTTT.

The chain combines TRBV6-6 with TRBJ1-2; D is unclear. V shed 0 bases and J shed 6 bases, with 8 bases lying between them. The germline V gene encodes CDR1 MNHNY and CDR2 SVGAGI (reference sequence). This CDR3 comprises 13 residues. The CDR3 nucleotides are TGTGCCAGCAGTTACTCCCAGTCGAATGGCTACACCTTC. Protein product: CASSYSQSNGYTF.

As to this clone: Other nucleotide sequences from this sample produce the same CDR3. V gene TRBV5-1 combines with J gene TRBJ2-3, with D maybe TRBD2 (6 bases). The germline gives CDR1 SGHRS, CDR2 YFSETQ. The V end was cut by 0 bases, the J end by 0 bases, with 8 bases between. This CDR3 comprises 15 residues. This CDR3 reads CASSLAGTSTDTQYF. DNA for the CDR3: TGCGCCAGCAGCTTGGCCGGGACTAGCACAGATACGCAGTATTTT.

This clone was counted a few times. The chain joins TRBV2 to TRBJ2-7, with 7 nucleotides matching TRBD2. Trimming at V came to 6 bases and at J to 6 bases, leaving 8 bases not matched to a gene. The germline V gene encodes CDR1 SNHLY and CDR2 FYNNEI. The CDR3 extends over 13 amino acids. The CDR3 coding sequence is TGTGCCAGCAGCCTGGAGAGGGAGGGCGAGCAGTACTTC. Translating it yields CASSLEREGEQYF.

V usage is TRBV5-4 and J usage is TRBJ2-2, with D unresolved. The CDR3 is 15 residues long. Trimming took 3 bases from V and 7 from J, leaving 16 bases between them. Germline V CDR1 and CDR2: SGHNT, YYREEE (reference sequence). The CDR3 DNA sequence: TGTGCCAGCAGCTCCCCGCAACAGTCCATCGGGGAGCTGTTTTTT. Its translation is CASSSPQQSIGELFF.

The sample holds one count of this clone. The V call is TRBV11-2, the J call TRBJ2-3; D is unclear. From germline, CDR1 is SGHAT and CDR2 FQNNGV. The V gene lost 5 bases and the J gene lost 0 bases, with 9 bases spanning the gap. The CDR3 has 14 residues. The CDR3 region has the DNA TGTGCCAGCAGCCCGAGAACTAGCACAGATACGCAGTATTTT. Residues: CASSPRTSTDTQYF.